This T cell receptor beta chain was found in a study of cytomegalovirus exposure and HLA in healthy donors. Study in general: Of the donors genotyped, some 400 in all, about 80% fell in the Caucasian-associated ancestry cluster. Overall study results and limits: Prior analysis indicated that the majority of TCR beta V segments exhibited productivity approximately 87% or approximately 30% of the time.

This CDR3 is 14 amino acids long. Germline-derived CDR1 and CDR2 are SGHTS and YDEGEE. V lost 0 bases to trimming and J lost 4 bases, with 10 bases between them. Remarks on this clone: Its cognate antigen is unknown.

With 60 Vbeta and 13 Jbeta primers, the PCR was carried out. Clones were read by immunoSEQ multiplex PCR, and TCRdb kept only the in-frame ones, dropping some. The sample has 150,000 to 200,000 clones; roughly 83% are singletons. This clonotype was sampled from a young woman in good health and CMV-seronegative. Sequenced input: PBMCs. The chain carries TRBV5-8 and TRBJ1-1; D possibly corresponds to TRBD1 (5 bases). The CDR3 loop reads CASSLGLGGTEAFF. DNA of the CDR3: TGTGCCAGCAGCTTGGGGCTCGGGGGCACTGAAGCTTTCTTT.